Following are 2 T cell receptor beta chains from one sample sequenced in a study of CD8+CD57+ T cells in acquired aplastic anemia. Selection for sequencing was limited to patients who had shown CD8+CD57+ cell expansion by flow cytometry. Genomic DNA acted as the template from which TCR beta VDJ combination and CDR3 sequence profiling were carried out. From the reads, TCRdb called clonotypes with MiXCR, one entry per CDR3 protein. Of approximately 190,000 distinct CDR3 sequences listed, just under 50% are singletons. Sequenced sample: sorted CD4+, CD8+, or CD8+CD57+ T cells (not recorded which) from PBMCs. Source of these receptors: a human donor with aplastic anemia.

The V and J genes are TRBV7-6 and TRBJ1-1; weak D call: TRBD1 (5 bases). The CDR3 spans 13 residues. Between the trimmed V and J ends, which lost 3 bases and 3 bases, there was a span of 8 bases. Germline V gives CDR1 SGHVS, CDR2 FNYEAQ. In DNA, the CDR3 is TGTGCCAGCAGCTTGGGACTATACACTGAAGCTTTCTTT. This encodes CASSLGLYTEAFF. Full variable domain (missing parts from reference TRBV7-6 and TRBJ1-1): GAGVSQSPRYKVTKRGQDVALRCDPISGHVSLYWYRQALGQGPEFLTYFNYEAQQDKSGLPNDRFSAERPEGSISTLTIQRTEQRDSAMYRCASSLGLYTEAFFGQGTRLTVV.

This CDR3 is CASSADGELFF. CDR3 bases: TGTGCCAGCAGTGCCGACGGGGAGCTGTTTTTT. The rearrangement joins TRBV2 to TRBJ2-2; no firm D call. Germline CDR1 reads SNHLY; CDR2 reads FYNNEI. The CDR3 is 11 amino acids. Trimming left V 4 bases short and J 7 bases short, with 4 bases between.